The next 27 T cell receptor beta chains were all read from a single sample in a study of early T cells in non-severe SARS-CoV-2 infection. Using its own MiXCR run on the 5' RACE reads, TCRdb lists one record per CDR3 protein. The table includes tens of thousands of distinct CDR3 sequences, around 16% detected once. The source material was whole blood, sampled at baseline. The receptors were gathered from an adult who was a healthcare worker with PCR-confirmed SARS-CoV-2 infection or an uninfected control (not recorded which).

This clonotype was recorded a few times. The chain carries TRBV7-9 and TRBJ2-3, with D perhaps TRBD2 (6 bases). CDR3 size: 16 residues. CDR1 SEHNR and CDR2 FQNEAQ come from the germline V gene (reference sequence). The V end lost 1 base, the J end lost 2 bases, and 13 bases lay between the germline ends. CDR3 amino acids: CASSLVVLADTDTQYF. The CDR3 coding sequence is TGTGCCAGCAGCTTAGTCGTCTTAGCGGACACAGATACGCAGTATTTT.

This chain uses TRBV19 with TRBJ2-2; no firm D call. The ends were cut back, 7 bases at V and 9 bases at J, with 3 bases in the middle. CDR3 size: 9 residues. CDR1 is LNHDA, CDR2 SQIVND, per germline (reference sequence). In nucleotides, the CDR3 is TGTGCCAGTACTTGGGAGCTGTTTTTT. As protein: CASTWELFF.

The sample holds a few counts of this clonotype. The chain carries TRBV12-3 or TRBV12-4 and TRBJ2-1, with 11 bases matching TRBD2. V lost 6 bases to trimming and J lost 3 bases; unmatched junction nucleotides: 7. There are 16 residues in the CDR3. CDR3 DNA: TGTGCCAGCAGCTCGGCCGGGACTAGCGGCTACAATGAGCAGTTCTTC. This codes for CASSSAGTSGYNEQFF.

This clonotype was counted many times. This chain connects TRBV30 to TRBJ2-5; D not resolved. Germline CDR1 GTSNPN, CDR2 SVGIG (reference sequence). There are 13 residues in the CDR3. Trimming pared 0 bases from V and 5 bases from J, leaving 10 bases between. The CDR3 nucleotides read TGTGCCTGGAGTGTTCAAGTCACGGAGACCCAGTACTTC. Its translation is CAWSVQVTETQYF. The full variable domain, rest sourced from reference TRBV30 and TRBJ2-5, is SQTIHQWPATLVQPVGSPLSLECTVEGTSNPNLYWYRQAAGRGLQLLFYSVGIGQISSEVPQNLSASRPQDRQFILSSKKLLLSDSGFYLCAWSVQVTETQYFGPGTRLLVL.

This clonotype was seen more than once but under ten times. The rearrangement joins TRBV6-6 to TRBJ2-6, with D perhaps matching TRBD1 or TRBD2 (5 bases each). CDR3 size: 16 residues. The ends were cut back, 6 bases at V and 0 bases at J, with 12 bases in the middle. Germline CDR1 reads MNHNY; CDR2 reads SVGAGI (reference sequence). The CDR3 sequence is CASRRSRGSGANVLTF. The CDR3 DNA reads TGTGCCAGCAGACGATCGAGGGGCTCTGGGGCCAACGTCCTGACTTTC.

V is TRBV20-1 and J is TRBJ2-3; no clear D. The CDR3 has 13 amino acids. CDR1 is DFQATT, CDR2 SNEGSKA, per germline (reference sequence). Trimming left V 7 bases short and J 0 bases short, with 11 bases between. For the CDR3, the DNA is TGCAGTGTGGGCGTCACTAGCACAGATACGCAGTATTTT. Translation: CSVGVTSTDTQYF.

This clonotype was seen a few times. This chain links TRBV7-6 with TRBJ2-7; maybe TRBD2 (6 bases). Germline V gene lookup returns CDR1 SGHVS and CDR2 FNYEAQ. The CDR3 spans 13 residues. V was pared by 5 bases and J by 6 bases, with 14 bases between. The DNA for the CDR3 is TGTGCCAGCAGCCTCGCGGAGGGAGGCGAGCAGTACTTC. Encoded protein: CASSLAEGGEQYF.

This clonotype came up a few times. The V and J genes are TRBV10-3 and TRBJ2-1; D is undetermined. The germline V gene has CDR1 ENHRY and CDR2 SYGVKD. V lost 4 bases and J 0 bases, leaving 16 bases between the germline ends. The CDR3 loop spans 17 amino acids. As DNA, the CDR3 is TGTGCCATCAGTGCCACCCTAGGGCCTAGCTCCTACAATGAGCAGTTCTTC. As protein: CAISATLGPSSYNEQFF.

The chain is built from TRBV11-2 and TRBJ2-5; no clear D. Germline CDR1 SGHAT, CDR2 FQNNGV. The V gene lost 2 bases and the J gene lost 3 bases, with 4 bases spanning the gap. There are 12 residues in the CDR3. The chain's CDR3 is CASSLLEETQYF. The CDR3 DNA is TGTGCCAGCAGCTTACTAGAAGAGACCCAGTACTTC. Together with reference TRBV11-2 and TRBJ2-5, the CDR3 gives the full variable domain: EAGVAQSPRYKIIEKRQSVAFWCNPISGHATLYWYQQILGQGPKLLIQFQNNGVVDDSQLPKDRFSAERLKGVDSTLKIQPAKLEDSAVYLCASSLLEETQYFGPGTRLLVL.

This clonotype has a handful of counts. The chain carries TRBV2 and TRBJ2-7; D is possibly TRBD2 (6 bases). The length of the CDR3 is 16 residues. CDR1 SNHLY and CDR2 FYNNEI come from the germline V gene. V was clipped by 7 bases and J by 0 bases, with 19 bases between them. This chain's CDR3 is CASIGGLPLSSYEQYF. The CDR3 nucleotides are TGTGCCAGCATCGGGGGACTTCCCCTTTCCTCCTACGAGCAGTACTTC.

The CDR3 bases are TGTGCCAGCAGCTTAGCGCCCTTACGGATGAACACTGAAGCTTTCTTT. It specifies CASSLAPLRMNTEAFF. The V gene is TRBV11-2, the J gene TRBJ1-1; D is unresolved. Trimming removed 1 base at V and 0 bases at J, with 12 bases between. The germline V gene encodes CDR1 SGHAT and CDR2 FQNNGV. The CDR3 is made up of 16 amino acids.

This clonotype was seen a handful of times. This chain uses TRBV9 with TRBJ2-2, with D tentatively TRBD1 (6 bases). The V end lost 3 bases, the J end lost 4 bases, and 10 bases lay between the germline ends. Germline values: CDR1 SGDLS, CDR2 YYNGEE. CDR3 size: 14 residues. The CDR3 region has the DNA TGTGCCAGCAGCGCCAACAGGGTCACCGGGGAGCTGTTTTTT. Encoded protein: CASSANRVTGELFF.

V and J are TRBV27 and TRBJ2-1; D not resolved. V lost 8 bases to trimming and J lost 0 bases, with 8 bases between them. This CDR3 has 13 residues. Germline V CDR1 and CDR2: MNHEY, SMNVEV (reference sequence). The CDR3 coding sequence is TGTGCCAGCGCCAGGTCCTCCTACAATGAGCAGTTCTTC. It yields the protein CASARSSYNEQFF.

The chain is built from TRBV4-3 and TRBJ2-3, with unresolved D. In germline, CDR1 is LGHNA, CDR2 YSLEER. CDR3 size: 16 residues. Trimming stripped 3 bases from V and 2 bases from J, with 15 bases between. CDR3 sequence: CASSQMNGLYTDTQYF. In DNA, the CDR3 is TGCGCCAGCAGCCAGATGAACGGTCTGTACACAGATACGCAGTATTTT.

At least ten counts were recorded for this clonotype. The chain couples TRBV3-1 to TRBJ2-3; D not certain. This CDR3 region has 14 residues. V dropped 2 bases and J dropped 7 bases, with 13 bases sitting between them. In germline, CDR1 is LGHDT, CDR2 YNNKEL (reference sequence). Here the CDR3 reads CASSQSEIVNTQYF. The CDR3 nucleotides read TGTGCCAGCAGCCAATCCGAAATTGTGAATACGCAGTATTTT.

This chain links TRBV27 with TRBJ1-2, with D tentatively TRBD1 (5 bases). This CDR3 is 13 amino acids long. Germline loops: CDR1 MNHEY, CDR2 SMNVEV (reference sequence). Trimming shortened V by 3 bases and J by 4 bases, and 9 bases separated the two germline ends. This CDR3 reads CASSFGGGYGYTF. CDR3 nucleotides: TGTGCCAGCAGTTTCGGCGGGGGCTATGGCTACACCTTC.

This chain links TRBV4-3 with TRBJ2-3; 7 positions match TRBD2. This CDR3 comprises 16 residues. Germline CDR1 and CDR2: LGHNA and YSLEER. Losses at the gene ends were 5 bases for V and 1 base for J; bases not matched to a gene: 9. Here the CDR3 reads CASSSSAGDGTDTQYF. The CDR3 DNA follows: TGCGCCAGCAGCTCCTCTGCGGGAGACGGCACAGATACGCAGTATTTT.

CDR3 nucleotides: TGTGCCAGCAGTGCCCCGGGGGGCAATCAGCCCCAGCATTTT. Its translation is CASSAPGGNQPQHF. V is TRBV25-1 and J is TRBJ1-5, with D perhaps matching TRBD1 (5 bases). V lost 4 bases to trimming and J lost 2 bases, with 9 bases between them. This CDR3 comprises 14 residues. Germline V CDR1 and CDR2: MGHDK, SYGVNS.

The chain joins TRBV27 to TRBJ2-7; D not resolved. The CDR3 covers 14 residues. From germline, CDR1 is MNHEY and CDR2 SMNVEV (reference sequence). V lost 3 bases to trimming and J lost 4 bases, with 13 bases between them. The CDR3 DNA sequence: TGTGCCAGCAGTTTTGTCGGTATCCAGTACGAGCAGTACTTC. This translates into CASSFVGIQYEQYF.

The rearrangement uses TRBV19 and TRBJ2-1; no firm D call. The CDR3 consists of 15 residues. CDR1 and CDR2 from the germline V gene are LNHDA and SQIVND (reference sequence). V shed 5 bases and J shed 0 bases, with 11 bases lying between them. The CDR3 DNA reads TGTGCCAGTAGTCCTACCCTAACCTCCTACAATGAGCAGTTCTTC. Translated: CASSPTLTSYNEQFF.

The rearrangement uses TRBV20-1 and TRBJ1-4; D call uncertain. Germline V gene sequence: CDR1 DFQATT, CDR2 SNEGSKA (reference sequence). With 3 bases removed from V and 8 bases from J, the gap between germline ends came to 13 bases. CDR3 size: 13 residues. As DNA, the CDR3 is TGCAGTGCTAGGGAGGGAGATAGGGAAAAACTGTTTTTT. It specifies CSAREGDREKLFF.

This clonotype was seen repeatedly, ten times or more. The chain combines TRBV27 with TRBJ2-4, with D perhaps TRBD1 (5 bases). Trimming took 3 bases from V and 6 from J, leaving 12 bases between them. The CDR3 length is 14 residues. Germline V CDR1 and CDR2: MNHEY, SMNVEV (reference sequence). The CDR3 DNA sequence: TGTGCCAGCAGTTTCCGCAGGGAACCAAACATTCAGTACTTC. It yields the protein CASSFRREPNIQYF.

The chain combines TRBV4-3 with TRBJ2-7, with D possibly matching TRBD2 (6 bases). V shed 2 bases and J shed 3 bases, with 11 bases lying between them. This CDR3 region has 14 residues. Germline assignment: CDR1 LGHNA and CDR2 YSLEER. In nucleotides, the CDR3 is TGCGCCAGCAGCCAAAGGGCGACTAGCTACGAGCAGTACTTC. Its protein is CASSQRATSYEQYF.

The chain has TRBV12-3 or TRBV12-4 and TRBJ2-1; D is uncertain. The CDR3 length is 13 residues. Trimming removed 5 bases at V and 6 bases at J, with 11 bases between. The CDR3 nucleotides are TGTGCCAGCAGTACTCGGTGGGCCAATGAGCAGTTCTTC. It specifies CASSTRWANEQFF.

There are a few counts of this clonotype. This chain uses TRBV7-2 with TRBJ2-1, with D perhaps being TRBD1 or TRBD2 (6 bases each). The ends were cut back, 8 bases at V and 4 bases at J, with 12 bases in the middle. Germline V gene sequence: CDR1 SGHTA, CDR2 FQGNSA. The CDR3 spans 13 residues. The DNA for the CDR3 is TGTGCCAGCCGGGGGCTTCCGTACAATGAGCAGTTCTTC. This codes for CASRGLPYNEQFF.

This rearrangement joins TRBV12-3 or TRBV12-4 to TRBJ1-5, with D uncertain. The CDR3 loop spans 12 amino acids. Trimming took off 4 bases at V and 4 bases at J, with 5 bases between the two ends. DNA of the CDR3: TGTGCCAGCAGTTCGGTAAATCAGCCCCAGCATTTT. Protein product: CASSSVNQPQHF.

This clonotype was seen only a few times. The rearrangement links TRBV10-3 to TRBJ2-3; D not certain. Germline assignment: CDR1 ENHRY and CDR2 SYGVKD. V was pared by 6 bases and J by 2 bases, with 9 bases between. The CDR3 is 13 amino acids. The CDR3 nucleotides read TGTGCCATCAGGGACCGTCCCACAGATACGCAGTATTTT. Encoded protein: CAIRDRPTDTQYF.